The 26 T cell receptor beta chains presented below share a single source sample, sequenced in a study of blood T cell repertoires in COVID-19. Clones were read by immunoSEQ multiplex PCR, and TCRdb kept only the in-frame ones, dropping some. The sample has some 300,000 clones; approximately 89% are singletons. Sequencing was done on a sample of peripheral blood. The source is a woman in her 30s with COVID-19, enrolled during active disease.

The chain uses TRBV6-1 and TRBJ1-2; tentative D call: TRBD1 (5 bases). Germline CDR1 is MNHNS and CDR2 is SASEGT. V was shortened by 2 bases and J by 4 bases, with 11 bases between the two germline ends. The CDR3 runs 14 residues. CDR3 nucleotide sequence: TGTGCCAGCAGTGAAATCGCAGGGCCCTATGGCTACACCTTC. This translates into CASSEIAGPYGYTF.

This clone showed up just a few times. DNA of the CDR3: TGTGCCAGTAGTATGACTTTAGGTCCCCTGGGGGCAAATCAGCCCCAGCATTTT. Amino acid sequence: CASSMTLGPLGANQPQHF. The chain employs TRBV19 and TRBJ1-5; D might be TRBD1 (6 bases). The germline CDR1 and CDR2 sequences are LNHDA and SQIVND (reference sequence). The length of the CDR3 is 18 residues. The V end was cut by 3 bases, the J end by 4 bases, with 22 bases between.

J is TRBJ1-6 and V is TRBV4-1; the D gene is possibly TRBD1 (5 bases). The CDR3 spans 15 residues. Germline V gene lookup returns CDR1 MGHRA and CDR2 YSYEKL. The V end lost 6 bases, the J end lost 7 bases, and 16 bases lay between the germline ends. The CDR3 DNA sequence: TGCGCCAGCAGTGAACTCGGACAAGGGAATTCACCCCTCCACTTT. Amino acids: CASSELGQGNSPLHF.

In DNA form, the CDR3 reads TGTGCTAGCTCCAAGTGGGGGGGCATGGAGACCCAGTACTTC. Protein product: CASSKWGGMETQYF. The chain joins TRBV7-7 to TRBJ2-5; perhaps TRBD2 as D (7 bases). The CDR3 contains 14 residues. Germline loops: CDR1 SSHAT, CDR2 FNYEAQ (reference sequence).

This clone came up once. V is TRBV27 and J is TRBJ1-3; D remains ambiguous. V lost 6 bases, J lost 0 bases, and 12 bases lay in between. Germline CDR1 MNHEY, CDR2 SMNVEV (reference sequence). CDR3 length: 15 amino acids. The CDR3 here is CASREVGDSGNTIYF. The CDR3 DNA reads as TGTGCCAGCAGGGAGGTCGGGGACTCTGGAAACACCATATATTTT.

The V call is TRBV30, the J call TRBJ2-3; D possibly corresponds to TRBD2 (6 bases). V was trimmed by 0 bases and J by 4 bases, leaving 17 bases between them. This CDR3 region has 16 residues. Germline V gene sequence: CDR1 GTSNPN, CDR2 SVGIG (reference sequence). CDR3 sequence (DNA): TGTGCCTGGAGTGTAGGGTCCGGCAGGGAGGCAGATACGCAGTATTTT. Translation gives CAWSVGSGREADTQYF. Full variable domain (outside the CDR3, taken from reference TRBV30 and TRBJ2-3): SQTIHQWPATLVQPVGSPLSLECTVEGTSNPNLYWYRQAAGRGLQLLFYSVGIGQISSEVPQNLSASRPQDRQFILSSKKLLLSDSGFYLCAWSVGSGREADTQYFGPGTRLTVL.

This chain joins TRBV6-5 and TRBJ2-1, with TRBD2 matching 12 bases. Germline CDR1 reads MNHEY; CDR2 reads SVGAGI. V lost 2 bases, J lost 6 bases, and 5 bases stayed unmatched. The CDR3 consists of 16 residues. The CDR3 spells CASSYGSSGGANEQFF. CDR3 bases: TGTGCCAGCAGTTACGGTTCTAGCGGGGGGGCCAATGAGCAGTTCTTC.

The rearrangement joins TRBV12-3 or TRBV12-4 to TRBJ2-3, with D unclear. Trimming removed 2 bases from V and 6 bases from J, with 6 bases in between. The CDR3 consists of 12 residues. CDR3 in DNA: TGTGCCAGCAGTTTAATTCTTGATACGCAGTATTTT. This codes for CASSLILDTQYF.

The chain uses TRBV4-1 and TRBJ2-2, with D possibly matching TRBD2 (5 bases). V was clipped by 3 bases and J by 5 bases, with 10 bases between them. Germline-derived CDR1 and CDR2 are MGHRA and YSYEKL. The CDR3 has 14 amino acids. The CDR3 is CASSQPPGTGELFF. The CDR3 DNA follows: TGCGCCAGCAGCCAGCCCCCGGGGACCGGGGAGCTGTTTTTT.

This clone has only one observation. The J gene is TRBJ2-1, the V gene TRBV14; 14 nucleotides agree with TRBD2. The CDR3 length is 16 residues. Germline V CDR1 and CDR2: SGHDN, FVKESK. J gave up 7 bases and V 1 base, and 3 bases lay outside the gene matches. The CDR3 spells CASSQGRLAGGNEQFF. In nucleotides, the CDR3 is TGTGCCAGCAGCCAAGGACGACTAGCGGGGGGGAATGAGCAGTTCTTC.

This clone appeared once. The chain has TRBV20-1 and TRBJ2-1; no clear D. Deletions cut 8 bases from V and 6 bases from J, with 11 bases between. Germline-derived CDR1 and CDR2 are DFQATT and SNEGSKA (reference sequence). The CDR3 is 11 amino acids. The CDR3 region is CSSSEVNEQFF. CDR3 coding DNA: TGCAGTTCGTCAGAGGTCAATGAGCAGTTCTTC.

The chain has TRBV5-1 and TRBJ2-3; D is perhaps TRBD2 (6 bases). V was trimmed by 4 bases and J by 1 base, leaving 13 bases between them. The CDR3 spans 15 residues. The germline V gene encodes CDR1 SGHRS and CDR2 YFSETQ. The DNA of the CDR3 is TGCGCCAGCAGCCCAACCCCGGGGGGCACAGATACGCAGTATTTT. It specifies CASSPTPGGTDTQYF.

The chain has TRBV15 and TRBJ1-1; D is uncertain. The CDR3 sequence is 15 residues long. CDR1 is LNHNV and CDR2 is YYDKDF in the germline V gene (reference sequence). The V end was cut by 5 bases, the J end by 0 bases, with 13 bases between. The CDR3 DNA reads TGTGCCACCAGCCCCGAACGACTTTTGAACACTGAAGCTTTCTTT. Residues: CATSPERLLNTEAFF.

The CDR3 is CASGLPELGAFF. The CDR3 DNA reads as TGTGCTAGTGGTTTGCCGGAGTTGGGAGCTTTCTTT. This chain joins TRBV12-5 and TRBJ1-1, with unresolved D. Trimming removed 2 bases from V and 10 bases from J, with 11 bases in between. This CDR3 region has 12 residues. The V gene's germline CDR1 is LGHNT and CDR2 FRNRAP.

The CDR3 region is CASSSRLAGGQGELFF. The CDR3 nucleotides read TGTGCCAGCAGCTCCCGACTAGCGGGGGGGCAAGGGGAGCTGTTTTTT. The V call is TRBV9, the J call TRBJ2-2, with 14 bases matching TRBD2. Germline values: CDR1 SGDLS, CDR2 YYNGEE. The CDR3 contains 16 residues. V trimming: 4 bases; J trimming: 8 bases; junction bases outside the gene matches: 7.

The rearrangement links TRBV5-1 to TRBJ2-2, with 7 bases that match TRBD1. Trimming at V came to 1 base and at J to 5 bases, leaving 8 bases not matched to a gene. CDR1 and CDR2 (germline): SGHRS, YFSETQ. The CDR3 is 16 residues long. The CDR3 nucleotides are TGCGCCAGCAGCTTGAACGACAGGGTAAGGACCGGGGAGCTGTTTTTT. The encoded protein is CASSLNDRVRTGELFF.

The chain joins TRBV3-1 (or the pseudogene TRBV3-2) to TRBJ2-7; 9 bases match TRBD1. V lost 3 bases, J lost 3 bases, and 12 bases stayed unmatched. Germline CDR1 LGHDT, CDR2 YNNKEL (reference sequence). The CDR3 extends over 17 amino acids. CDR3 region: CASSQSLPGQGYYEQYF. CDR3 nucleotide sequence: TGTGCCAGCAGCCAGAGTCTCCCGGGACAGGGATACTACGAGCAGTACTTC.

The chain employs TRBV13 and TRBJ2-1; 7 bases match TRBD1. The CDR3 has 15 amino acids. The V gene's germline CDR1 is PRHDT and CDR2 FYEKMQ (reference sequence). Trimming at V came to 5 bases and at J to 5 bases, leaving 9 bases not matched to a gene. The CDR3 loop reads CASSKDRDWNNEQFF. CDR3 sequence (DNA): TGTGCCAGCAGCAAAGACAGGGATTGGAACAATGAGCAGTTCTTC.

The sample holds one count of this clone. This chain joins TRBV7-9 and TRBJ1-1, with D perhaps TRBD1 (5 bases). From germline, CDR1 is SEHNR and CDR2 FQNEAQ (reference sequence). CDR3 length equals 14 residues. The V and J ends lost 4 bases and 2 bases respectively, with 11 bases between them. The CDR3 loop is CASSSGHLNTEAFF. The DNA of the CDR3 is TGTGCCAGCAGCTCCGGACATTTAAACACTGAAGCTTTCTTT. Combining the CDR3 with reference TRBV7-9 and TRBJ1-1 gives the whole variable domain DTGVSQNPRHKITKRGQNVTFRCDPISEHNRLYWYRQTLGQGPEFLTYFQNEAQLEKSRLLSDRFSAERPKGSFSTLEIQRTEQGDSAMYLCASSSGHLNTEAFFGQGTRLTVV.

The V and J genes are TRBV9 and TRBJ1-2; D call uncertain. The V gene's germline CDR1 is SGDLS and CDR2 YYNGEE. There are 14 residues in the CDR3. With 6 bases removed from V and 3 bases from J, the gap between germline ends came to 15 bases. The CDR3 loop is CASTRTSLYYGYTF. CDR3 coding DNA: TGTGCCAGCACCCGGACTTCGCTATACTATGGCTACACCTTC.

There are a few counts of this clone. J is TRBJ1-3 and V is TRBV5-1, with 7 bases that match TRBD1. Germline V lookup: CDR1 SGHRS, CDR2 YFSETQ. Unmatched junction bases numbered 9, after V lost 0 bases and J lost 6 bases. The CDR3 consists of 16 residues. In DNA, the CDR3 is TGCGCCAGCAGCTTGGGGGGGCCGACAGGGTCAAACACCATATATTTT. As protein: CASSLGGPTGSNTIYF.

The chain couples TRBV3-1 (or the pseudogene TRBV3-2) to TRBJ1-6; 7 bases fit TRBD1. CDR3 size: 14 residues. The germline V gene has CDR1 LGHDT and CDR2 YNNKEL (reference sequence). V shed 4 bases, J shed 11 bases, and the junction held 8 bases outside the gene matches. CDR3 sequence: CASSPGTALAPLHF. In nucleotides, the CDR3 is TGTGCCAGCAGCCCCGGGACAGCCTTAGCACCCCTCCACTTT.

The chain's CDR3 is CATSDGGTGNYEQYF. The CDR3, as DNA: TGTGCCACCAGTGATGGAGGGACAGGGAACTACGAGCAGTACTTC. The rearrangement joins TRBV24-1 to TRBJ2-7, with 9 positions matching TRBD1. With 3 bases clipped from V and 3 bases from J, the junction kept 5 bases outside the gene matches. The CDR3 extends over 15 amino acids. Germline lookup yields CDR1 KGHDR and CDR2 SFDVKD.

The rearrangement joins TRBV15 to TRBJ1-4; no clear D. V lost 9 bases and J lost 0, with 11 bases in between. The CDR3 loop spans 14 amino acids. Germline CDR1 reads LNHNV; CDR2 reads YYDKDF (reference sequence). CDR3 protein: CATGRASTNEKLFF. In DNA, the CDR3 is TGTGCCACTGGGAGAGCATCAACTAATGAAAAACTGTTTTTT.

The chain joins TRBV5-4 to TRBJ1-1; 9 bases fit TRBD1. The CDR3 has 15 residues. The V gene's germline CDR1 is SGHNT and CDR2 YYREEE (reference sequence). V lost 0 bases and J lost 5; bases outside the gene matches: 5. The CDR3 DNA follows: TGTGCCAGCAGCTTGGGGGGGACAGGGATAACTGAAGCTTTCTTT. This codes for CASSLGGTGITEAFF.

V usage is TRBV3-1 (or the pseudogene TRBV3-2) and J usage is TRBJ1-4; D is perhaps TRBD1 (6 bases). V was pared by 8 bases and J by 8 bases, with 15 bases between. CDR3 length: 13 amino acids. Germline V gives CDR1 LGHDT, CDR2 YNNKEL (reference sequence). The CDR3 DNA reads TGTGCCAGCCCCCGGGGGGGCGGCGAAAAACTGTTTTTT. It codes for CASPRGGGEKLFF.